This entry features one TCR beta chain sequence. The antigen is unknown. The read finishes 3 residues shy of the CDR3 end, and the germline J gene is used to complete it. Data came from immunoSEQ multiplex PCR; TCRdb stores just in-frame clones and leaves some out. The listing contains roughly 50,000 clones. The sample comes from a study of Tregs in tolerant kidney transplant recipients. With V trimmed by 2 bases and J by 4 bases, 12 bases remained unmatched. CDR3 length equals 17 residues. The germline gives CDR1 LNHDA, CDR2 SQIVND (reference sequence). Regarding the study as a whole: Nucleotide sequences could not be compared across some patients' samples due to primer changes. No direct test of biological reproducibility was done here.

The sequenced sample was CD4+ T cells from blood, obtained before the transplant. This clonotype originated in a human donor who received a combined kidney and bone marrow transplant. The V gene is TRBV19, the J gene TRBJ2-7, with 9 bases that match TRBD1. The CDR3 DNA, read in part, is TGTGCCAGTAGTATATCGGGGACAGGGCCGACTATTTACGAG. Protein product: CASSISGTGPTIYE. Given in full, the CDR3 is CASSISGTGPTIYEQYF.